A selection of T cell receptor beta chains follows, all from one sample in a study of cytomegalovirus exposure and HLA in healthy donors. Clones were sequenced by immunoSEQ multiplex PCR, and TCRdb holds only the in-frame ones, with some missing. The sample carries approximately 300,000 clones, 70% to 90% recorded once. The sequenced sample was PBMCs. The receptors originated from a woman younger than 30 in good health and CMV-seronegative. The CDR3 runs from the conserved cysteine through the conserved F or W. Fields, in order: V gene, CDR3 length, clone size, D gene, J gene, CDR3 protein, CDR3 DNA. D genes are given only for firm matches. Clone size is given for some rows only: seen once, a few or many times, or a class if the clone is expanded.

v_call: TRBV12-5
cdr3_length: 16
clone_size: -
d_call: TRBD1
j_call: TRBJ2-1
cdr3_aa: CASGPGGPRSYNEQFF
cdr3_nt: TGTGCTAGTGGCCCAGGGGGTCCCCGCTCCTACAATGAGCAGTTCTTC

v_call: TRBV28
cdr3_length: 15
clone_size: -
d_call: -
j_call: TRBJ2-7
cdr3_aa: CASSPGDLPSYEQYF
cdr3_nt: TGTGCCAGCAGCCCGGGGGACCTACCCTCCTACGAGCAGTACTTC

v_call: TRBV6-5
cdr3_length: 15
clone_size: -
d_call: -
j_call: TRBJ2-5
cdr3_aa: CASSYEGEGRETQYF
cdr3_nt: TGTGCCAGCAGTTACGAGGGGGAGGGCCGGGAGACCCAGTACTTC

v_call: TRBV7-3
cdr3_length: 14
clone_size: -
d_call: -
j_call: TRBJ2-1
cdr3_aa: CASSPGLQNNEQFF
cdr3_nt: TGTGCCAGCAGCCCCGGACTACAAAACAATGAGCAGTTCTTC

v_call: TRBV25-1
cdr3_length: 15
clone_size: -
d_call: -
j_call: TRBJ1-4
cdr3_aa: CASSDLADWGEKLFF
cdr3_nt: TGTGCCAGCAGTGATCTCGCGGACTGGGGTGAAAAACTGTTTTTT

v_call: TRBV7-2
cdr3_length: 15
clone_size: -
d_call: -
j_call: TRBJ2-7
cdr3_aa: CASSLSGFSSYEQYF
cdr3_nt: TGTGCCAGCAGCTTAAGCGGGTTTAGCTCCTACGAGCAGTACTTC

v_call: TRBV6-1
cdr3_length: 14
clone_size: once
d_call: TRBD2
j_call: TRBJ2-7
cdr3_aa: CASRTSGSSYEQYF
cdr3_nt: TGTGCCAGCAGGACTAGCGGGAGTTCTTACGAGCAGTACTTC

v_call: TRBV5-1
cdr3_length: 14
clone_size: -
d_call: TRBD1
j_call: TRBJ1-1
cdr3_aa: CASSLGTGDTEAFF
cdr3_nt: TGCGCCAGCAGCCTCGGGACAGGGGACACTGAAGCTTTCTTT

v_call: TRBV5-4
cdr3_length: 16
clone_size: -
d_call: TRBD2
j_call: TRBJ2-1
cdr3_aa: CASEPGGGRPKTEQFF
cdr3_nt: TGTGCCAGCGAGCCGGGAGGCGGGAGGCCGAAAACTGAGCAGTTCTTC

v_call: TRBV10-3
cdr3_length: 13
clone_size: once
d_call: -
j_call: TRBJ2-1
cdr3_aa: CAITAGLFDEQFF
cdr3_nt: TGTGCCATCACCGCGGGACTTTTTGATGAGCAGTTCTTC

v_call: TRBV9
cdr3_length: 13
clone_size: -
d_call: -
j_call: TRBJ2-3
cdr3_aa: CASSPSGAGLAYF
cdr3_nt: TGTGCCAGCAGCCCCTCAGGAGCGGGCCTAGCGTATTTT

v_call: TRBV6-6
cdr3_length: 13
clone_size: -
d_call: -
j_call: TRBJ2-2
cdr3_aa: CASSYLAVGELFF
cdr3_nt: TGTGCCAGCAGTTACCTTGCGGTAGGGGAGCTGTTTTTT

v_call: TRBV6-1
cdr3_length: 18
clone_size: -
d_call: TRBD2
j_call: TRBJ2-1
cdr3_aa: CASSVLPGLAEIYNEQFF
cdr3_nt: TGTGCCAGCAGTGTACTACCGGGACTAGCGGAGATCTACAATGAGCAGTTCTTC

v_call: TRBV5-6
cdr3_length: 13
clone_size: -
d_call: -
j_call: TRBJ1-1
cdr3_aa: CASSPGVGTEAFF
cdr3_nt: TGTGCCAGCAGCCCCGGGGTAGGTACTGAAGCTTTCTTT

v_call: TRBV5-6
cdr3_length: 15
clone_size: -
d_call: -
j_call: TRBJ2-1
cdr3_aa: CASSLGAGDFDEQFF
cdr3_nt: TGTGCCAGCAGCTTGGGAGCAGGGGATTTCGATGAGCAGTTCTTC

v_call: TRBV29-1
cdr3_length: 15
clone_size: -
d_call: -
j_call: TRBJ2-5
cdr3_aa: CSVEMGAPLGETQYF
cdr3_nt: TGCAGCGTTGAAATGGGGGCGCCTTTAGGGGAGACCCAGTACTTC

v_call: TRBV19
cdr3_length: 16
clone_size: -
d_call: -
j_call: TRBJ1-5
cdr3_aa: CASSIVWTASNQPQHF
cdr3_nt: TGTGCCAGTAGTATAGTTTGGACAGCTAGCAATCAGCCCCAGCATTTT

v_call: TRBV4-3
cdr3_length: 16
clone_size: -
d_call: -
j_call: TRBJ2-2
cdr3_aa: CASSQDPGLSAGELFF
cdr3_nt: TGCGCCAGCAGCCAAGATCCAGGGTTATCGGCCGGGGAGCTGTTTTTT

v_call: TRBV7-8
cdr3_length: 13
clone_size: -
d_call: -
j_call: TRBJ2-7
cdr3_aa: CASSFTSGNEQYF
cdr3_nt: TGTGCCAGCAGCTTTACCTCAGGGAATGAGCAGTACTTC

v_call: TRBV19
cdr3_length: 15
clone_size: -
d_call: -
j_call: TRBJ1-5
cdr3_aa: CASSIEATAGQPQHF
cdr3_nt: TGTGCCAGTAGTATAGAGGCGACTGCGGGACAGCCCCAGCATTTT

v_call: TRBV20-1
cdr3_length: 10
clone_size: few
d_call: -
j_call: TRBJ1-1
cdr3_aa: CSARGTEAFF
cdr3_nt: TGCAGTGCCCGGGGCACTGAAGCTTTCTTT

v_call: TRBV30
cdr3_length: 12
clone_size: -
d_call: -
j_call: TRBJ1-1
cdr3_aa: CAWRAGNTEAFF
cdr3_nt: TGTGCCTGGAGGGCAGGGAACACTGAAGCTTTCTTT

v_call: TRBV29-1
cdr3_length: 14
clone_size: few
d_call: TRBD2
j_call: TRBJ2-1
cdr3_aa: CSATGTSGNNEQFF
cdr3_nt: TGCAGCGCCACCGGGACTAGCGGGAACAATGAGCAGTTCTTC

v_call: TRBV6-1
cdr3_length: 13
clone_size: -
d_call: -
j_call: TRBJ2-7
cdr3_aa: CASSLGSSYEQYF
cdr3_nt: TGTGCCAGCAGCCTCGGGTCCTCCTACGAGCAGTACTTC

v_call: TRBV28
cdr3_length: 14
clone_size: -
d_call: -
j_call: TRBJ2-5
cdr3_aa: CASRSAGLVETQYF
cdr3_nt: TGTGCCAGCAGATCGGCCGGACTCGTAGAGACCCAGTACTTC

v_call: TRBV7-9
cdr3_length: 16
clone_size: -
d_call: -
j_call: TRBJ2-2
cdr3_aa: CASSNLPATNTGELFF
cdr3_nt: TGTGCCAGCAGCAACCTTCCAGCGACCAACACCGGGGAGCTGTTTTTT

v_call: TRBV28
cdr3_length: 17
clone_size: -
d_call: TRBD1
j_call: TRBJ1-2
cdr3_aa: CASSLPRQGLTLYGYTF
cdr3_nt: TGTGCCAGCAGTTTGCCCAGACAGGGGCTCACCCTATATGGCTACACCTTC

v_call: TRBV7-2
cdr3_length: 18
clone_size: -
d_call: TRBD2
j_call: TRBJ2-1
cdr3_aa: CASSLRRSGTSGANEQFF
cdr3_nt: TGTGCCAGCAGCTTAAGGCGATCCGGGACTAGCGGAGCCAATGAGCAGTTCTTC

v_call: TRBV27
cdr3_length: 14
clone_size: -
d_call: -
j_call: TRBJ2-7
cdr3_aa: CASSGTRGTYEQYF
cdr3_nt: TGTGCCAGCAGTGGGACAAGAGGTACCTACGAGCAGTACTTC

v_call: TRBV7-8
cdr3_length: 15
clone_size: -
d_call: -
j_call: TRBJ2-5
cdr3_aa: CASSSRLYSQETQYF
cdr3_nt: TGTGCCAGCAGCTCCCGACTCTATAGTCAAGAGACCCAGTACTTC

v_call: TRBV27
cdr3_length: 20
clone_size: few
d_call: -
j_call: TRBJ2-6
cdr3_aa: CASSLRGGLQGLPGANVLTF
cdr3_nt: TGTGCCAGCAGTTTAAGGGGGGGCCTACAGGGTTTGCCTGGGGCCAACGTCCTGACTTTC

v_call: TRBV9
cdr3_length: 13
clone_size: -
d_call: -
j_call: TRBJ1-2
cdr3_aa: CASTGYRQDGYTF
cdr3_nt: TGTGCCAGCACCGGGTACAGGCAGGATGGCTACACCTTC

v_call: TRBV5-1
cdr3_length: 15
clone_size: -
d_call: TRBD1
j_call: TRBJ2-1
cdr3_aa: CASKLGDSPYNEQFF
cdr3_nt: TGCGCCAGCAAACTAGGGGACAGCCCTTACAATGAGCAGTTCTTC

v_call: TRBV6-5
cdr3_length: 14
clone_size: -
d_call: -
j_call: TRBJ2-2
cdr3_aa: CASSYGGWTGELFF
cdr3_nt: TGTGCCAGCAGTTACGGCGGTTGGACCGGGGAGCTGTTTTTT

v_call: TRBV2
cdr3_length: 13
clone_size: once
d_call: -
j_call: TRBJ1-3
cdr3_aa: CASRAGTGNTIYF
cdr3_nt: TGTGCCAGCAGGGCAGGGACTGGAAACACCATATATTTT

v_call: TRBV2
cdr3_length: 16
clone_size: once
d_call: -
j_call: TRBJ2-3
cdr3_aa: CASSERRDEGTDTQYF
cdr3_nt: TGTGCCAGCAGTGAACGGCGGGACGAGGGCACAGATACGCAGTATTTT

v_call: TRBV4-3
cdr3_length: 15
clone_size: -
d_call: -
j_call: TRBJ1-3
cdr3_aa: CASSQYWSSGNTIYF
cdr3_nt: TGCGCCAGCAGCCAATATTGGAGCTCTGGAAACACCATATATTTT

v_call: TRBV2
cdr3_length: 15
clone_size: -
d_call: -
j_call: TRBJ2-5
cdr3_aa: CASSEAPGSSETQYF
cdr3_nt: TGTGCCAGCAGTGAAGCCCCCGGGAGTTCAGAGACCCAGTACTTC

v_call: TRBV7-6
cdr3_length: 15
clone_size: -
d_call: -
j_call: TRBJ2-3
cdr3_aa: CASSATSGATDTQYF
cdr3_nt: TGTGCCAGCAGCGCAACCTCAGGGGCCACAGATACGCAGTATTTT

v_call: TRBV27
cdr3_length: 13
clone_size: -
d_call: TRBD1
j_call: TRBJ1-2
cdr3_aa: CASSMGQSYGYTF
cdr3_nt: TGTGCCAGCAGTATGGGACAGAGTTATGGCTACACCTTC

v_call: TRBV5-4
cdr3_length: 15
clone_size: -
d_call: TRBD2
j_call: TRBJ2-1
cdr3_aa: CASSEGLGLYNEQFF
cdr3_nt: TGTGCCAGCAGCGAAGGACTAGGCCTCTACAATGAGCAGTTCTTC

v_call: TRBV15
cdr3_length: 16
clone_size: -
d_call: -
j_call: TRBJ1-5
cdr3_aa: CATSASPGHSNQPQHF
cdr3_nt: TGTGCCACCAGCGCAAGTCCAGGTCATAGCAATCAGCCCCAGCATTTT

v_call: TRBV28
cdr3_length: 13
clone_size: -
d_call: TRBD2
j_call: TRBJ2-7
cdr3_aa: CAIGLAVSYEQYF
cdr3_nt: TGTGCCATCGGCCTAGCGGTTTCCTACGAGCAGTACTTC

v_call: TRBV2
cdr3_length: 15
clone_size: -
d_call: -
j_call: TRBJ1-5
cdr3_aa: CASSEAEISNQPQHF
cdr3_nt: TGTGCCAGCAGTGAAGCGGAGATCAGCAATCAGCCCCAGCATTTT

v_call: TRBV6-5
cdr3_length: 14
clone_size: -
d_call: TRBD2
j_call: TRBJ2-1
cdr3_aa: CASSYSGEINEQFF
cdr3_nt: TGTGCCAGCAGTTACAGCGGGGAAATCAATGAGCAGTTCTTC

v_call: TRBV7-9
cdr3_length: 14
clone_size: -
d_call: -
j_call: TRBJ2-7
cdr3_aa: CASSSMLATYEQYF
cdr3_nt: TGTGCCAGCAGCTCAATGTTGGCCACCTACGAGCAGTACTTC

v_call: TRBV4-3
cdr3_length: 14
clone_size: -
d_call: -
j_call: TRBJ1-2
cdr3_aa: CASSQDVGAYGYTF
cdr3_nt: TGCGCCAGCAGCCAAGATGTGGGGGCTTATGGCTACACCTTC

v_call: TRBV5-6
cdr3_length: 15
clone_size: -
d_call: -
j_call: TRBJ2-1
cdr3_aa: CASSLLGLKGNEQFF
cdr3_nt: TGTGCCAGCAGCTTGCTGGGCTTAAAGGGGAATGAGCAGTTCTTC

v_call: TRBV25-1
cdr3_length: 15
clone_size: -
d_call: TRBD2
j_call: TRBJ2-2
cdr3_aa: CASSEFSGTTGELFF
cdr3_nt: TGTGCCAGCAGTGAATTTAGCGGGACAACCGGGGAGCTGTTTTTT

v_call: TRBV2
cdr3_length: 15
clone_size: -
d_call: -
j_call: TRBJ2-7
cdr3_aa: CASSETGKTSYEQYF
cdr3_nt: TGTGCCAGCAGTGAAACGGGGAAAACCTCCTACGAGCAGTACTTC

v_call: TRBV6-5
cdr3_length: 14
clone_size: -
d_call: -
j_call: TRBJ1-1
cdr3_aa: CASSYWQGGTEAFF
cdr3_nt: TGTGCCAGCAGTTACTGGCAGGGCGGCACTGAAGCTTTCTTT

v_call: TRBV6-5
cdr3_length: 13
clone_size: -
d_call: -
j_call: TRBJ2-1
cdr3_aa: CASREVSYNEQFF
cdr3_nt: TGTGCCAGCAGGGAGGTTTCCTACAATGAGCAGTTCTTC

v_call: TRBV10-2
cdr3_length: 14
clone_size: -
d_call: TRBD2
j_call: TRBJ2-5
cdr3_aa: CASSPGLAGETQYF
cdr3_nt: TGCGCCAGCAGCCCCGGACTAGCGGGAGAGACCCAGTACTTC

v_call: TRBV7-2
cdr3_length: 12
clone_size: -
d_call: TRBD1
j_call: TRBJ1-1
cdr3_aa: CASSFPRGRAFF
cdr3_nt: TGTGCCAGCAGCTTCCCCAGGGGGCGTGCTTTCTTT

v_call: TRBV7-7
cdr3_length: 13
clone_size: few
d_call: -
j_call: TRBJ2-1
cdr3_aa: CASSSHQGNEQFF
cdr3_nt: TGTGCTAGCAGCTCGCATCAGGGAAATGAGCAGTTCTTC

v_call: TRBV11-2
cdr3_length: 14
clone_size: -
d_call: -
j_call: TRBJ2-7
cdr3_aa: CASTVGREVYEQYF
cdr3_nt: TGTGCCAGCACCGTGGGCAGGGAGGTCTACGAGCAGTACTTC

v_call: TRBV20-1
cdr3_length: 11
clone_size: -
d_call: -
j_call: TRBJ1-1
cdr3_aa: CRSVASTEAFF
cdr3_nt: TGCAGAAGTGTCGCGAGCACTGAAGCTTTCTTT

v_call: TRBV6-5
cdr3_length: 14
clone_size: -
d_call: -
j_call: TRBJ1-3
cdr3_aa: CASSYSSSGNTIYF
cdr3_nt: TGTGCCAGCAGTTATTCGAGCTCTGGAAACACCATATATTTT

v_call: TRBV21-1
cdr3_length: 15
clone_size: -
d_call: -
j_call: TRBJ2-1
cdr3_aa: CASVVSGSSYNEQFF
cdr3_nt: TGTGCCAGCGTCGTTAGCGGGAGCTCCTACAATGAGCAGTTCTTC